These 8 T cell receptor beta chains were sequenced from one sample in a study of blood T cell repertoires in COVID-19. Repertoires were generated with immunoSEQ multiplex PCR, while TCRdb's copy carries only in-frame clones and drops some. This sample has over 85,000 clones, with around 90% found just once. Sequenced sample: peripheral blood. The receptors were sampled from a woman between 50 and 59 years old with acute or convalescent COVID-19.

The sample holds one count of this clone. The chain's CDR3 is CASSQGTSPSTDTQYF. Here the CDR3 DNA reads TGCGCCAGCAGCCAAGGGACTAGCCCTAGCACAGATACGCAGTATTTT. The chain combines TRBV4-1 with TRBJ2-3, with 8 bases fitting TRBD2. Trimming at V came to 1 base and at J to 0 bases, leaving 3 bases not matched to a gene. Germline V CDR1 and CDR2: MGHRA, YSYEKL. The CDR3 loop spans 16 amino acids.

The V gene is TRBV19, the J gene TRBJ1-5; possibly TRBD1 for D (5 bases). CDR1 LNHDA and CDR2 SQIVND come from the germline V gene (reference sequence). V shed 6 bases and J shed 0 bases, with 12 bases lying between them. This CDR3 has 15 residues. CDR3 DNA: TGTGCCAGTAGCCTACAGGTTCTTAGCAATCAGCCCCAGCATTTT. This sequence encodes CASSLQVLSNQPQHF.

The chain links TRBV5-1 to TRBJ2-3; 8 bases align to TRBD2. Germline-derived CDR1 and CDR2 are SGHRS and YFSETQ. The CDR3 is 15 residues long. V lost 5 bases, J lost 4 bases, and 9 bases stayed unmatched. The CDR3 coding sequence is TGCGCCAGCAGAGGTAACAGCGGGAGCGCAGATACGCAGTATTTT. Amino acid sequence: CASRGNSGSADTQYF. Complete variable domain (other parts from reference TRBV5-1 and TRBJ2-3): KAGVTQTPRYLIKTRGQQVTLSCSPISGHRSVSWYQQTPGQGLQFLFEYFSETQRNKGNFPGRFSGRQFSNSRSEMNVSTLELGDSALYLCASRGNSGSADTQYFGPGTRLTVL.

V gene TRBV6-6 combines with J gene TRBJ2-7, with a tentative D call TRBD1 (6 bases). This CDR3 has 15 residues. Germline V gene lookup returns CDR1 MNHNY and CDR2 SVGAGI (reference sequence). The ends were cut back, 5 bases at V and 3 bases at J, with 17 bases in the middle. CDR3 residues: CASSDPGGQHYEQYF. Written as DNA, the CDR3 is TGTGCCAGCAGTGACCCCGGTGGACAGCACTACGAGCAGTACTTC.

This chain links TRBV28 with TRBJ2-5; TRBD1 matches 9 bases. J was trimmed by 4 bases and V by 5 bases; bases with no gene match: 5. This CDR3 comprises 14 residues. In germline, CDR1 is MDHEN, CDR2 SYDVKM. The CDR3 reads CASSKSTGGETQYF. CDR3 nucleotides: TGTGCCAGCAGTAAGTCGACAGGGGGAGAGACCCAGTACTTC.

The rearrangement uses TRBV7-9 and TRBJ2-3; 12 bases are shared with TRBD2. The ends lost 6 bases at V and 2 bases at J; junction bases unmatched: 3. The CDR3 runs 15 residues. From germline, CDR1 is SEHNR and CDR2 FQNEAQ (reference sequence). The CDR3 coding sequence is TGTGCCAGCAGTCGGACTAGCGGGAACACAGATACGCAGTATTTT. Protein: CASSRTSGNTDTQYF.

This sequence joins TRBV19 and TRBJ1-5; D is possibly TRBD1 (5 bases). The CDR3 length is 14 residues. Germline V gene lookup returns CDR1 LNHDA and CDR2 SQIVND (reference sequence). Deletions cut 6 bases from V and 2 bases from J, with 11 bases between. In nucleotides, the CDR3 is TGTGCCAGTAGCGGCAGGGAGGGCAATCAGCCCCAGCATTTT. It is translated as CASSGREGNQPQHF.

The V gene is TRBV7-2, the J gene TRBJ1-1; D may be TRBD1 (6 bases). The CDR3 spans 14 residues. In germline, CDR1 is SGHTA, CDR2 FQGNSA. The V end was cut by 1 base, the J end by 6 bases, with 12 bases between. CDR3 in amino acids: CASSLEVGGSEAFF. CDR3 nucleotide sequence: TGTGCCAGCAGCTTAGAGGTAGGGGGTTCTGAAGCTTTCTTT.